The 5 T cell receptor beta chains below all came from one sample that was sequenced in a study of cytomegalovirus exposure and HLA in healthy donors (dated by TCRdb to the late 2010s). Receptors were amplified or captured by the immunoSEQ multiplex PCR assay. The multiplex PCR relied on a mix of 60 forward primers for TCR Vbeta segments and 13 reverse primers for TCR Jbeta segments. The table was pulled from immuneACCESS by TCRdb, which kept in-frame rearrangements only. Such tables lose some clones; where checked, under half of the loss comes from unresolved V genes, and the rest has no known cause. This sample comprises under 150,000 clones, approximately 80% of them detected only once. The ten largest clones represent less than 3% of the sample. Sequenced input: PBMCs. Receptors originate from a male donor in good health and CMV-seronegative.

This clone was detected only a few times. The V call is TRBV29-1, the J call TRBJ2-5; 12 positions match TRBD2. The J call could be wrong; TRBJ2-7 is a better fit for the DNA end. This CDR3 region has 16 residues. CDR1 is SQVTM and CDR2 is ANQGSEA in the germline V gene. CDR3 amino acids: CSVGHPLAGGWNEQYF. CDR3 sequence (DNA): TGCAGCGTTGGACACCCACTAGCGGGAGGTTGGAACGAGCAGTACTTC.

The chain combines TRBV2 with TRBJ2-7; TRBD2 matches 8 bases. CDR3 length equals 14 residues. From germline, CDR1 is SNHLY and CDR2 FYNNEI. The J segment lost 2 bases and the V segment lost 7 bases, leaving 7 bases of the junction unmatched. CDR3 sequence: CASTMPGLAYEQYF. As DNA, the CDR3 is TGTGCCAGCACTATGCCGGGACTAGCCTACGAGCAGTACTTC.

The chain links TRBV4-3 to TRBJ2-2, with TRBD2 identical over 11 bases. The germline V gene has CDR1 LGHNA and CDR2 YSLEER. Germline trimming cut 4 bases from V and 4 bases from J; bases unmatched to any gene: 5. This CDR3 spans 16 amino acids. CDR3 amino acids: CASSPVAGGSTGELFF. The CDR3 region has the DNA TGCGCCAGCAGCCCAGTAGCGGGAGGGTCCACCGGGGAGCTGTTTTTT.

The chain combines TRBV27 with TRBJ2-1; 14 bases map to TRBD2. The trim removed 3 bases at V and 9 bases at J, leaving 4 bases unmatched. The CDR3 totals 15 residues. Germline V gives CDR1 MNHEY, CDR2 SMNVEV (reference sequence). This CDR3 is CASSFSGTSGSEQFF. The DNA of the CDR3 is TGTGCCAGCAGTTTTAGCGGGACTAGCGGGAGTGAGCAGTTCTTC.

This rearrangement joins TRBV4-3 to TRBJ2-2, with TRBD1 as a possible D gene (6 bases). Trimming removed 1 base from V and 4 bases from J, with 7 bases in between. This CDR3 region has 14 residues. Germline V gene sequence: CDR1 LGHNA, CDR2 YSLEER. CDR3 in amino acids: CASSQGQATGELFF. The CDR3 DNA is TGCGCCAGCAGCCAAGGACAGGCCACCGGGGAGCTGTTTTTT.